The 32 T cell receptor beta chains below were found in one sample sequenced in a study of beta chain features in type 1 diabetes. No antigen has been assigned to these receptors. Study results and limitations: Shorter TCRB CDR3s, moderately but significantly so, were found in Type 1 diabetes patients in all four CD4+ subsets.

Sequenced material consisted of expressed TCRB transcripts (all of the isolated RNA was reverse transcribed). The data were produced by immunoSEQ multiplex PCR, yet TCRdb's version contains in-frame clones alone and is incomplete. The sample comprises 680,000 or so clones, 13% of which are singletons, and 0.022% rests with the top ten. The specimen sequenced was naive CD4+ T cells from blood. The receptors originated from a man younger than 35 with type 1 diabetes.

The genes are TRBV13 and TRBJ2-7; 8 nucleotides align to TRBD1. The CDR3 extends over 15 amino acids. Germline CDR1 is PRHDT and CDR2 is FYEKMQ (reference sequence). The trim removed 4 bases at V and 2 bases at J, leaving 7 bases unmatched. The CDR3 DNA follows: TGTGCCAGCAGCTGGAGACAGGGGCTTACCTACGAGCAGTACTTC. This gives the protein CASSWRQGLTYEQYF.

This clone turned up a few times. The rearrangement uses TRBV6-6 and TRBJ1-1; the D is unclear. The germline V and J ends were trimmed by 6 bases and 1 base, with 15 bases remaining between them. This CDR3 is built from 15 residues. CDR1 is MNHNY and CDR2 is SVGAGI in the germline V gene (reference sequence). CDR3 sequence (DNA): TGTGCCAGCAGCCCCTGGTTGGCCACGAACACTGAAGCTTTCTTT. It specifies CASSPWLATNTEAFF.

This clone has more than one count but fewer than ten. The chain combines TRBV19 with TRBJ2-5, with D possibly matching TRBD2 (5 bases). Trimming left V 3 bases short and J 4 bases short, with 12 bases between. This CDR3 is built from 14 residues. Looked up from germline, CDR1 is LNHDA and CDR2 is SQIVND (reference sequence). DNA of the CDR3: TGTGCCAGTAGTATTCGGGCGGGCCCAGAGACCCAGTACTTC. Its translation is CASSIRAGPETQYF. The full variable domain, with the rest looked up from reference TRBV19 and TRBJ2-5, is DGGITQSPKYLFRKEGQNVTLSCEQNLNHDAMYWYRQDPGQGLRLIYYSQIVNDFQKGDIAEGYSVSREKKESFPLTVTSAQKNPTAFYLCASSIRAGPETQYFGPGTRLLVL.

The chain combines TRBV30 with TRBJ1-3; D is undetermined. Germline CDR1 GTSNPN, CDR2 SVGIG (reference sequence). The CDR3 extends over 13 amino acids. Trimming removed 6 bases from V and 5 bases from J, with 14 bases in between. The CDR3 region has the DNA TGTGCCTGCGGGATCGCAGGAAGAAACACCATATATTTT. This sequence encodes CACGIAGRNTIYF. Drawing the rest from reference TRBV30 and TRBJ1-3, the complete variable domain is SQTIHQWPATLVQPVGSPLSLECTVEGTSNPNLYWYRQAAGRGLQLLFYSVGIGQISSEVPQNLSASRPQDRQFILSSKKLLLSDSGFYLCACGIAGRNTIYFGEGSWLTVV.

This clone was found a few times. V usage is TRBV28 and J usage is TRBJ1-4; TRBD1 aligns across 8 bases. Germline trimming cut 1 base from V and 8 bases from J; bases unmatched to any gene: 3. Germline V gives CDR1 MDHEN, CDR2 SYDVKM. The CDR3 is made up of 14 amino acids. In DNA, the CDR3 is TGTGCCAGCAGTTTATCAGGACAGGGCGAAAAACTGTTTTTT. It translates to CASSLSGQGEKLFF. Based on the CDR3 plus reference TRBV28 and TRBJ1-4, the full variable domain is DVKVTQSSRYLVKRTGEKVFLECVQDMDHENMFWYRQDPGLGLRLIYFSYDVKMKEKGDIPEGYSVSREKKERFSLILESASTNQTSMYLCASSLSGQGEKLFFGSGTQLSVL.

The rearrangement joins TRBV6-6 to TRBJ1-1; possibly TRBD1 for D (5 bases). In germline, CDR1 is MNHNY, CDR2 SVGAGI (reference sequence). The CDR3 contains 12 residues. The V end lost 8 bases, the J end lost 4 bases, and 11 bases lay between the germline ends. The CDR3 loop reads CASRTGGTEAFF. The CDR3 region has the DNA TGTGCCAGCCGGACGGGGGGCACTGAAGCTTTCTTT.

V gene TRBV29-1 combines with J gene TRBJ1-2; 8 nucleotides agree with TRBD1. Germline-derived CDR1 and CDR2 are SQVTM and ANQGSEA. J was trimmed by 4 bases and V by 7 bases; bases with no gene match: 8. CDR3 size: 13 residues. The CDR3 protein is CSATLDRAYGYTF. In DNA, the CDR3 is TGCAGCGCCACCCTGGACAGGGCCTATGGCTACACCTTC.

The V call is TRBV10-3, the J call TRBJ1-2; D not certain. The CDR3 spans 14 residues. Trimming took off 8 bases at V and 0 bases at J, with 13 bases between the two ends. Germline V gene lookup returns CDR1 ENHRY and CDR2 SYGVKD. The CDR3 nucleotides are TGTGCCATCGGAGAAAATAACCCTAACTATGGCTACACCTTC. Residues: CAIGENNPNYGYTF.

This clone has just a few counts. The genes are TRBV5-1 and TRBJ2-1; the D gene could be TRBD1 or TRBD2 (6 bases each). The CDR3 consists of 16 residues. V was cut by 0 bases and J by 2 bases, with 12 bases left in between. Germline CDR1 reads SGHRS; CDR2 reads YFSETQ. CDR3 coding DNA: TGCGCCAGCAGCTTGGCCCCGGGGGACACCTACAATGAGCAGTTCTTC. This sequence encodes CASSLAPGDTYNEQFF.

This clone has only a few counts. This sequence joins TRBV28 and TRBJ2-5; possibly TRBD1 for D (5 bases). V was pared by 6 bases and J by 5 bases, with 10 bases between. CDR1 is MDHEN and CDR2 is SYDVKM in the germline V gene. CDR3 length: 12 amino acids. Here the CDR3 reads CASSQGTETQYF. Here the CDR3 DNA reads TGTGCCAGCAGCCAGGGTACCGAGACCCAGTACTTC.

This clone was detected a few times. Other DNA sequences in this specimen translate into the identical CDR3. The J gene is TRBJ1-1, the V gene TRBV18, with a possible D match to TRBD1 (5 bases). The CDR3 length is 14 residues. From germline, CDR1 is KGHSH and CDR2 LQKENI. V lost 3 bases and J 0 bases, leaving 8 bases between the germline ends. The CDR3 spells CASSPEGMNTEAFF. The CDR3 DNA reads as TGTGCCAGCTCACCCGAGGGGATGAACACTGAAGCTTTCTTT.

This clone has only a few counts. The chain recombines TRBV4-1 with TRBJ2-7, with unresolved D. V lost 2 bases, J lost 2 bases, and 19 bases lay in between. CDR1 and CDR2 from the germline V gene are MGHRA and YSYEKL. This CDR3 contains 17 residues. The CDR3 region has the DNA TGCGCCAGCAGCCAATTTTTCGCGGAGCGCGCGACCTACGAGCAGTACTTC. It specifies CASSQFFAERATYEQYF.

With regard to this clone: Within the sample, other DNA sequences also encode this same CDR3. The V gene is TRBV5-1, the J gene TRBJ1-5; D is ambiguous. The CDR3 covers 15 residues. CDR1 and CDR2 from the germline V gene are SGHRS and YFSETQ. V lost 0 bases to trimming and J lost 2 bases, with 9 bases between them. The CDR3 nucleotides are TGCGCCAGCAGCTTGGAGGCAGGCGGCAATCAGCCCCAGCATTTT. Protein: CASSLEAGGNQPQHF.

CDR3 loop: CASSLDGGYSGANVLTF. CDR3 bases: TGTGCCAGCAGCTTGGATGGGGGATACTCTGGGGCCAACGTCCTGACTTTC. V and J are TRBV5-4 and TRBJ2-6; D tentatively fits TRBD1 or TRBD2 (5 bases each). The CDR3 sequence is 17 residues long. Germline-derived CDR1 and CDR2 are SGHNT and YYREEE (reference sequence). Trimming removed 0 bases at V and 0 bases at J, with 10 bases between.

The CDR3 DNA reads as TGTGCCAGCAGTTACTACCAACCCGAAGGCTATCCGTACTTC. Encoded protein: CASSYYQPEGYPYF. J is TRBJ2-7 and V is TRBV6-5; D remains ambiguous. Trimming stripped 1 base from V and 12 bases from J, with 19 bases between. CDR1 and CDR2 (germline): MNHEY, SVGAGI. CDR3 size: 14 residues.

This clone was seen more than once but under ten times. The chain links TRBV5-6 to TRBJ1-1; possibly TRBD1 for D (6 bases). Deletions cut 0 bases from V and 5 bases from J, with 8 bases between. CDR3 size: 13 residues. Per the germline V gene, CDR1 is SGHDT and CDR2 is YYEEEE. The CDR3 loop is CASSLEGGTEAFF. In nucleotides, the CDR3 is TGTGCCAGCAGCTTGGAAGGGGGAACTGAAGCTTTCTTT.

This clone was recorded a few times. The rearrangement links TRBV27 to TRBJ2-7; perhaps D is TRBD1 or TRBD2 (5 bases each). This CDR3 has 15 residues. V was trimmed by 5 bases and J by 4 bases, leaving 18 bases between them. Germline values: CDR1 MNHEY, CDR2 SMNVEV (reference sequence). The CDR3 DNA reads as TGTGCCAGCAGTCACACCGGGACCTTACGGTACGAGCAGTACTTC. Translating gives CASSHTGTLRYEQYF.

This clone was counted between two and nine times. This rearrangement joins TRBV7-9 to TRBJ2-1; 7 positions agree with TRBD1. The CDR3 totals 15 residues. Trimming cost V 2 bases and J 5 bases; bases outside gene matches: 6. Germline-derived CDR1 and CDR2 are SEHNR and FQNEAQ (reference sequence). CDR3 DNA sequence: TGTGCCAGCAGCTTACACGGAGGACAGGACAATGAGCAGTTCTTC. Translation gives CASSLHGGQDNEQFF.

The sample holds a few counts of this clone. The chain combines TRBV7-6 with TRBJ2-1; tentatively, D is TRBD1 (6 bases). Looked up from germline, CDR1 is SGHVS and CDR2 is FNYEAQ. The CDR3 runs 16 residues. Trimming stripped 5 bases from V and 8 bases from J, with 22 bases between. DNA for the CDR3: TGTGCCAGCAGCGCCACAGGGTTCGGTTCGTTCGATGAGCAGTTCTTC. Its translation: CASSATGFGSFDEQFF. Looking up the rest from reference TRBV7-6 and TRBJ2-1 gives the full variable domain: GAGVSQSPRYKVTKRGQDVALRCDPISGHVSLYWYRQALGQGPEFLTYFNYEAQQDKSGLPNDRFSAERPEGSISTLTIQRTEQRDSAMYRCASSATGFGSFDEQFFGPGTRLTVL.

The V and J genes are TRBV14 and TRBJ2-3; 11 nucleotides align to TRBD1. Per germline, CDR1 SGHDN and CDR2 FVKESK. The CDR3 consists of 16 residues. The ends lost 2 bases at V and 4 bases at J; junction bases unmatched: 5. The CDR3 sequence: CASSQKDRGRADTQYF. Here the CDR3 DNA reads TGTGCCAGCAGCCAAAAGGACAGGGGGCGCGCAGATACGCAGTATTTT. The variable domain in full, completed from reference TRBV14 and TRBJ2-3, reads EAGVTQFPSHSVIEKGQTVTLRCDPISGHDNLYWYRRVMGKEIKFLLHFVKESKQDESGMPNNRFLAERTGGTYSTLKVQPAELEDSGVYFCASSQKDRGRADTQYFGPGTRLTVL.

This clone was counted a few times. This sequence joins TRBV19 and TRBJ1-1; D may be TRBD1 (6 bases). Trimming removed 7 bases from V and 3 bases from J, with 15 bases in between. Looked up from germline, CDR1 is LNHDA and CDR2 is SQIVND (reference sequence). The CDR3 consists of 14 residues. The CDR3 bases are TGTGCCAGTACCTCAGGGGTCAGGTACACTGAAGCTTTCTTT. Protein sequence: CASTSGVRYTEAFF.

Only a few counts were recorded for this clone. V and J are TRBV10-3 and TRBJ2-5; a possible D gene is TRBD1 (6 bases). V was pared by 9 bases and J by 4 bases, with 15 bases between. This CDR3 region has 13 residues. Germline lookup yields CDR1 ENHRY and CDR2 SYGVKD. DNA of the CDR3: TGTGCCATGTCGGCAGGGGTGCGAGAGACCCAGTACTTC. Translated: CAMSAGVRETQYF.

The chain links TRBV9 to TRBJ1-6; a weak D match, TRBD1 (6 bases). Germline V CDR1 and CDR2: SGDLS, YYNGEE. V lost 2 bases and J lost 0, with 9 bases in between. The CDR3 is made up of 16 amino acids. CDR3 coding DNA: TGTGCCAGCAGCGTGACAGGCAACTCCTATAATTCACCCCTCCACTTT. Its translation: CASSVTGNSYNSPLHF. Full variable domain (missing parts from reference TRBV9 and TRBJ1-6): DSGVTQTPKHLITATGQRVTLRCSPRSGDLSVYWYQQSLDQGLQFLIQYYNGEERAKGNILERFSAQQFPDLHSELNLSSLELGDSALYFCASSVTGNSYNSPLHFGNGTRLTVT.

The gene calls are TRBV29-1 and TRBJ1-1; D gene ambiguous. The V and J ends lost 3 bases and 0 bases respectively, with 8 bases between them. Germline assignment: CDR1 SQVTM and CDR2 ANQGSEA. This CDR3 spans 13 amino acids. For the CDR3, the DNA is TGCAGCGTTGATCAGGCGATGAACACTGAAGCTTTCTTT. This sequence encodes CSVDQAMNTEAFF.

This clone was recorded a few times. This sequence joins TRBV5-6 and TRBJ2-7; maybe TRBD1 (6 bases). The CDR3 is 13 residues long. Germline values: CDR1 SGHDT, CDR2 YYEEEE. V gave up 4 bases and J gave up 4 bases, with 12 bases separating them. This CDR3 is CASSGGRRYEQYF. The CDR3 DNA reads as TGTGCCAGCAGCGGGGGCCGGCGGTACGAGCAGTACTTC.

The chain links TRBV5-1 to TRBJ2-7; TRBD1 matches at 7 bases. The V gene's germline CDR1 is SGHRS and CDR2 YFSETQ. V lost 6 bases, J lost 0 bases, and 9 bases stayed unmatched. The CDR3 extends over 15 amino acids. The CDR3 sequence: CASTEPGQNSYEQYF. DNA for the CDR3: TGCGCCAGCACGGAGCCGGGACAGAACTCCTACGAGCAGTACTTC.

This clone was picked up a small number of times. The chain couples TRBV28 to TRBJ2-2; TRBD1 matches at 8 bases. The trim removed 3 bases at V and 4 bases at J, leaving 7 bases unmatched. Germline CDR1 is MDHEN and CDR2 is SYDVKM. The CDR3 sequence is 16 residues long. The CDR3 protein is CASSFTRQGFTGELFF. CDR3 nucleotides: TGTGCCAGCAGTTTCACCCGACAGGGGTTCACCGGGGAGCTGTTTTTT.

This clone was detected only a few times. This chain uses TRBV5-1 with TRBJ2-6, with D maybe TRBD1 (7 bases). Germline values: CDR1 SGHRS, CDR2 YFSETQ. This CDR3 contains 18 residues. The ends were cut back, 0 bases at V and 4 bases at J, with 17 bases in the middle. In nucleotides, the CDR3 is TGCGCCAGCAGCTTGGTGACAGGGAGGCTGTCCGGGGCCAACGTCCTGACTTTC. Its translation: CASSLVTGRLSGANVLTF.

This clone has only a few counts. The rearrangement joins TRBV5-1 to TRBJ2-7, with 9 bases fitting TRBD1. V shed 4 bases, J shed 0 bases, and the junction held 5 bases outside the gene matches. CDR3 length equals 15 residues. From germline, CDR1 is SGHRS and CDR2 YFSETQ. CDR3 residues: CASSPRTGVSYEQYF. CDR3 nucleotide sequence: TGCGCCAGCAGCCCTCGGACAGGGGTCTCCTACGAGCAGTACTTC.

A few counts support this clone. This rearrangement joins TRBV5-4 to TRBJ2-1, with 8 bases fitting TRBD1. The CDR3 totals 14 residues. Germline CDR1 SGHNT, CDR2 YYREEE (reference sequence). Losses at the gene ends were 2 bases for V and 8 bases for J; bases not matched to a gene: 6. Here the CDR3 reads CASSFGQGLDEQFF. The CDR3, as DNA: TGTGCCAGCAGCTTTGGACAGGGTCTCGATGAGCAGTTCTTC.

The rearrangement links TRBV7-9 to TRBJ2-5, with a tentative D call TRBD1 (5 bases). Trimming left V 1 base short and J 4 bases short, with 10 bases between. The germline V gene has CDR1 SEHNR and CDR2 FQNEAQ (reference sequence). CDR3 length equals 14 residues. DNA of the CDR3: TGTGCCAGCAGCTTAGGGGCAGGGTCAGAGACCCAGTACTTC. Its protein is CASSLGAGSETQYF.

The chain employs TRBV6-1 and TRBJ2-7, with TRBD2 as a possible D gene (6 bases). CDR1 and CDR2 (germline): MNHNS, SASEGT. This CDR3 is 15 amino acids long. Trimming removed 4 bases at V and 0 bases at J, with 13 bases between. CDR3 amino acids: CASSVWGLNSYEQYF. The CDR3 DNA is TGTGCCAGCAGTGTATGGGGACTTAACTCCTACGAGCAGTACTTC.